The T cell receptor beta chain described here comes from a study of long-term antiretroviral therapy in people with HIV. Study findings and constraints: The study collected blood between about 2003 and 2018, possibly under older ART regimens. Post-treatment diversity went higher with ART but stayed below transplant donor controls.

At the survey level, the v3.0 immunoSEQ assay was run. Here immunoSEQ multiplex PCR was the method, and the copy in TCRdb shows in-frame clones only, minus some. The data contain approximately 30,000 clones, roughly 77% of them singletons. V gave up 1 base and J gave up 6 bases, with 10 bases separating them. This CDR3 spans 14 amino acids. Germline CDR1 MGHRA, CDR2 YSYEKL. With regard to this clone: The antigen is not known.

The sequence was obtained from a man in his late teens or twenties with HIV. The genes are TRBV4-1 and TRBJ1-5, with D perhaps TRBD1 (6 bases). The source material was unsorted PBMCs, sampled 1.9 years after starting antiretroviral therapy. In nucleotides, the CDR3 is TGCGCCAGCAGCCAAGGGACAGTACGTCAGCCCCAGCATTTT. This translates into CASSQGTVRQPQHF.